This T cell receptor beta chain originates from a study of cytomegalovirus exposure and HLA in healthy donors. V dropped 1 base and J dropped 4; count of bases not matched to a gene: 11. The CDR3 totals 17 residues. The germline V gene has CDR1 MNHEY and CDR2 SMNVEV (reference sequence). Both 60 Vbeta primers and 13 Jbeta primers went into the PCR. Method: immunoSEQ multiplex PCR; TCRdb's copy keeps in-frame clones and lacks some. The sample has more than 85,000 clones; more than 70% are singletons. Whole-study results and caveats: The authors enumerated 150 to 200 TCR beta chains as linked to cytomegalovirus.

In the case of this clone: Its matching antigen is unknown.

V and J are TRBV27 and TRBJ1-2; TRBD1 matches 8 bases. The sequence came from a female donor in good health and CMV-seronegative. The sample consisted of PBMCs. CDR3 region: CASSLYPSDRVTYGYTF. The CDR3 DNA sequence: TGTGCCAGCAGTTTATATCCCTCGGACAGGGTAACCTATGGCTACACCTTC.